This T cell receptor (beta chain) was sequenced in a study of cytomegalovirus exposure and HLA in healthy donors. Regarding the study as a whole: When a later analysis was performed, an Asian-associated ancestry cluster reportedly had fewer N-insertions than the approximately 700-donor mean. High sensitivity and specificity were reportedly achieved when the classifier diagnosed cytomegalovirus status.

The study sampled nominally healthy donors, though unrecorded immune exposures were likely. V shed 6 bases, J shed 4 bases, and the junction held 8 bases outside the gene matches. The CDR3 runs to 15 residues. Germline assignment: CDR1 MNHEY and CDR2 SMNVEV (reference sequence). PCR involved 60 Vbeta and 13 Jbeta primers. Clones were sequenced by immunoSEQ multiplex PCR, and TCRdb holds only the in-frame ones, with some missing. The data contain 95,000 or so clones, around 86% of them singletons. This clone was counted ten times or more. What it recognizes is unknown. The source material was PBMCs. The gene calls are TRBV27 and TRBJ2-1, with TRBD2 matching over 8 bases. This clonotype was obtained from a woman between 70 and 85 years old in good health and CMV-seropositive. CDR3 nucleotide sequence: TGTGCCAGCAGGCCACTAGCGGAGGTATACAATGAGCAGTTCTTC. This translates into CASRPLAEVYNEQFF.